A selection of T cell receptor beta chains follows, all from one sample in a study of Ad26.COV2.S vaccination and SARS-CoV-2 variants. Some clones are missing from TCRdb's copy, which holds only in-frame ones; the method was immunoSEQ multiplex PCR. The sample yields about half a million clones, approximately 90% seen once. The source material was peripheral blood, sampled in a trial of Ad26.COV2.S vaccine versus placebo. These receptors were taken from a person between 18 and 60 years old who received the Ad26.COV2.S COVID-19 vaccine or a placebo. Both conserved end residues are trimmed from each CDR3. The D gene is left open where the match is weak. Size values are once, few and many counts, or a class for expanded clones, and some rows have none.

D	size	V	CDR3
.	once	TRBV5-6	ASTSLEFDGAIYGYT
TRBD1	.	TRBV14	ASSQGRGRGRGPYGYT
.	.	TRBV7-9	ASSLATPGNTEAF
TRBD1	.	TRBV14	ASSQDLGTGGLLTEAF
.	.	TRBV7-9	ASSLAHGGSGANVLT
TRBD1	once	TRBV5-1	ASSLGTGTRNEKLF
TRBD1	.	TRBV5-1	ASSPSLTGGNNEQF
.	.	TRBV29-1	SVGGELNTEAF
.	.	TRBV5-1	ASSLGGQGNEQF
.	.	TRBV7-9	ASNLRVNTEAF
.	.	TRBV7-3	ASATGTNTGELF
.	once	TRBV5-1	ASREYITTNEKLF
TRBD1	few	TRBV5-1	ASKWDRGSSGYT
TRBD1	.	TRBV10-3	AISTGDNSPLH
TRBD2	.	TRBV7-8	ASSLLAGGSGELF
TRBD2	.	TRBV29-1	SVPPGLAGGGKY
.	.	TRBV18	ASSPTKIETQY
.	.	TRBV4-1	ASSQDFRKNIQY
.	.	TRBV6-5	ASSYRDRMGLREAF
.	.	TRBV15	ATSRAGQGENEQY
TRBD1	.	TRBV12-3/TRBV12-4	ASSPDRDNEQF
TRBD2	.	TRBV29-1	SVKRGVGTDTQY
.	.	TRBV9	ASSVRGNTGELF
TRBD2	.	TRBV3-1/TRBV3-2	ASSHGLAGFNEQF
TRBD1	.	TRBV4-1	ASSQEGERGLPNEKLF
.	.	TRBV6-5	ASSIGVSVNYGYT
TRBD2	.	TRBV28	ASSMEGLAGGNEQF
.	.	TRBV30	AWSVLGRSSGNTIY
.	.	TRBV5-1	ASSSQY